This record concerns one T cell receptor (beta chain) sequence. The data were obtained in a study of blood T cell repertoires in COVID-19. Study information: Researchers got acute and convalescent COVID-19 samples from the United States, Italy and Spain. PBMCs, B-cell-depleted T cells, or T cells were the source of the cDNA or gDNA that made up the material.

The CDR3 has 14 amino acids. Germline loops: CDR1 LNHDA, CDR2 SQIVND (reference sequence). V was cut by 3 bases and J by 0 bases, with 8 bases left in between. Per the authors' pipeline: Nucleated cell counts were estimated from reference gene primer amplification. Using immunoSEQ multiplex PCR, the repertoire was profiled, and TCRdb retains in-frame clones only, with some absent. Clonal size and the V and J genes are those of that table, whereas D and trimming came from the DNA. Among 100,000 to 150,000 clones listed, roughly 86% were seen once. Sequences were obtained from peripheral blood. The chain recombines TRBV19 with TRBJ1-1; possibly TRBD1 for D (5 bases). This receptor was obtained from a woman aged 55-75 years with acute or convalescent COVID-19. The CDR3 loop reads CASSMGGVNTEAFF. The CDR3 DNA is TGTGCCAGTAGTATGGGAGGGGTGAACACTGAAGCTTTCTTT.